The rows below give T cell receptor beta chains drawn from one sample of a study of blood T cell repertoires in COVID-19. The repertoire was sequenced with immunoSEQ multiplex PCR; TCRdb's copy has only in-frame clones and lacks some. The sample has approximately 24,000 clones; 89% are singletons. Specimen: peripheral blood. All receptors derive from a woman in her seventies with active COVID-19. Each CDR3 is given with its conserved first and last residue.

v_gene	len	CDR3aa
TRBV24-1	14	CATSGTGSNQPQHF
TRBV5-6	14	CASRPDRLNTEAFF
TRBV6-2/TRBV6-3	15	CASSHNRRSYNEQFF
TRBV19	12	CATGTAGETQYF
TRBV5-1	14	CASSRGTSADTQYF
TRBV7-3	16	CASSLMSGANTGELFF
TRBV5-1	15	CASNRDRGVKETQYF
TRBV19	14	CASNRDPSTDTQYF
TRBV5-1	16	CASSLTAKGQGGEQYF
TRBV3-1/TRBV3-2	16	CASSPGGALYNSPLHF
TRBV14	16	CASSQDLAGVYNEQFF
TRBV2	15	CASSTRKDTGGKLFF
TRBV11-2	14	CASSPRTGEETQYF
TRBV7-2	16	CASSLVGSGVTDTQYF
TRBV18	16	CASSPPRTGGDTEAFF
TRBV7-2	13	CASSLARDSVAFF
TRBV5-4	16	CASSEPGLPSLSEQFF
TRBV7-2	11	CASSFSSELFF
TRBV7-2	18	CASSLAQSGGVYTDTQYF
TRBV29-1	12	CSFRQDSYEQYF
TRBV5-4	16	CASSLGGSSYNSPLHF
TRBV7-9	15	CASSLVGTGGQPQHF
TRBV10-3	11	CASSGSNEQFF
TRBV2	15	CASSELAGHTGELFF
TRBV7-3	14	CASTLRDRGTEQYF
TRBV29-1	14	CSVESGQTTGELFF
TRBV2	15	CASSPDRIYDNEQFF
TRBV5-4	13	CASSKRPNNEQFF
TRBV15	14	CATSRGPVLSPLHF
TRBV18	13	CASSLDFRTEAFF
TRBV4-3	15	CASSQERTADSPLHF
TRBV12-3/TRBV12-4	13	CASSPWTVGEQYF
TRBV29-1	12	CSVTAGTTEQYF
TRBV2	14	CASSEWDSRYGYTF
TRBV19	13	CASSGTSGGQQFF
TRBV5-5	15	CASSGRDSLNEKLFF
TRBV30	14	CAWSPDRYYTEAFF
TRBV5-6	16	CASSLAGGVNTYEQYF
TRBV3-1/TRBV3-2	17	CASSQETAGGSSDTQYF
TRBV6-5	13	CASSLRVTGEAFF
TRBV29-1	13	CSCNRGHTGELFF
TRBV4-2	14	CASSQAGTGYGYTF
TRBV21-1	16	CASSKGGTGEGNTIYF
TRBV7-8	16	CASSFPLAGSTDTQYF
TRBV9	17	CASSSPGDRGDNEKLFF
TRBV28	12	CASSPEVQPQHF
TRBV5-1	15	CASSLEYRMNTEAFF
TRBV7-9	14	CASSLAGQAYEQYF
TRBV24-1	16	CATSDQTGDSNQPQHF
TRBV7-3	14	CASSFQGAGGEQFF
TRBV4-1	15	CASSQGRTYNSPLHF
TRBV15	16	CATSRGSGGTYYEQYF
TRBV29-1	14	CSVGDRGTSYEQYF
TRBV7-2	16	CASSWTSGGRPDTQYF
TRBV11-2	14	CASSPSAGPYEQYF